This TCR beta chain was sequenced for a study of blood T cell repertoires in COVID-19. Allocation to cohorts depended on clinical history reported by the participants. Method: immunoSEQ multiplex PCR; TCRdb's copy keeps in-frame clones and lacks some. The sample has hundreds of thousands of clones; over 80% are singletons. Trimming took 5 bases from V and 5 from J, leaving 10 bases between them. The CDR3 extends over 13 amino acids. Germline assignment: CDR1 LNHDA and CDR2 SQIVND (reference sequence). J is TRBJ1-3 and V is TRBV19; possibly TRBD1 for D (6 bases). Sequenced material: PBMCs or T cells enriched from blood (not recorded which). The sequence was obtained from a woman under 30 who had recovered from COVID-19. For the CDR3, the DNA is TGTGCCAGTAGTTGGGGGGGGCGAAACACCATATATTTT. Protein: CASSWGGRNTIYF.